This T cell receptor beta chain was recorded in a study of tissue-resident memory T cells in lung cancer (dated by TCRdb to 2018 to 2020). Regarding the research as a whole: TCR beta-chain sequencing compared paired tumor TRM and tumor non-TRM populations from roughly eleven lung cancer patients. Overall study outcomes, separate from this receptor: An average of roughly 20% of sequenced TRM cells per patient was accounted for by the most expanded clonotype, suggesting expansion of a single tumor antigen-specific clone. Expanded clonotypes accounted for an average of approximately 74% of tumor TRM repertoires and roughly 47% of tumor non-TRM repertoires. Compared with tumor non-TRM cells, tumor TRM cells had a significantly more restricted TCR repertoire, with lower Shannon-Wiener and inverse Simpson diversity.

Based on its abundance in the sample, this clonotype is large (0.1 to 1%). The specificity of this receptor is unknown. Base qualities were left out, and no much larger clone turns up one base away. A BD FACSAria-II was used to sort CD8+ T cells by CD103 expression straight into ice-cold TRIzol LS reagent. Freshly resected lung tumor tissue was obtained at surgical resection. Fresh cells were subjected to Fc receptor blocking and were subsequently stained for CD45, CD4, CD3, CD8A and CD103, and DAPI was used for live/dead discrimination. A miRNeasy kit was used to purify total RNA from sorted CD103+ and CD103- CD8+ T cells. CD103 expression was used to sort tumor-infiltrating CD8+ cytotoxic T cells, separating tissue-resident memory (TRM) cells from non-TRM cells. Patients with treatment-naive lung cancer were used as donors. Patients with respiratory malignancies who were newly diagnosed and untreated were prospectively recruited upon referral.

Sequencing took place on an Illumina MiSeq. Unique molecular identifiers were built into the TCR sequencing libraries, which were indexed using TruSeq single indexes. On the study's bioinformatics: TCR reads were mapped and error-corrected with MIGEC v1.2.7, then analyzed with VDJtools v1.1.7, both using default settings. Repertoire diversity was quantified with Shannon-Wiener and inverse Simpson indices computed in VDJtools. A frequency threshold of at least three was used to define expanded TCRbeta clonotypes. Across the approximately 10 patients, Wilcoxon rank-sum tests were used for the statistical comparisons of TCR diversity between tumor TRM and non-TRM populations. The raw public data were reprocessed by TCRdb itself: fastp quality trimming at Q25, MiXCR clonotype calling, in-frame beta chains only. Rows matching on CDR3 protein sequence are summarized as one entry with the most common DNA and genes. Here the V and J calls rest on TCRdb's processing, not on the authors' analysis. The sample includes about 220 distinct CDR3 sequences, with around 19% observed a single time. Approximately 56% of the sample comes from the top ten.

The CDR3 numbers 15 residues from cysteine through phenylalanine. Only the CDR3 DNA is retained, 45 bases long and in frame from the first base. In the germline V gene, CDR1 corresponds to SQVTM and CDR2 to ANQGSEA. V drops 1 base and J drops 4 bases, leaving 15 bases in between. The chain is made from TRBV29-1 and TRBJ2-3; tentative D gene TRBD2, with 6 bases matching. The sequenced sample was CD103+ CD8+ T cells from lung tumor tissue. The sample's cell subset or site label, in plain terms: tissue-resident memory (TRM) CD8+ CTLs. The clonotype comes from a human donor with treatment-naive lung cancer (subtype not recorded). The CDR3 region has the sequence CSVEGGRLEADTQYF. The DNA sequence reads TGCAGCGTTGAAGGAGGGCGACTAGAGGCAGATACGCAGTATTTT.